This T cell receptor beta chain emerged from a study of blood T cell repertoires in COVID-19. Study background: T cells, B-cell-depleted T cells, or PBMCs supplied cDNA or gDNA.

Germline V lookup: CDR1 MGHRA, CDR2 YSYEKL. V dropped 4 bases and J dropped 9; count of bases not matched to a gene: 6. The length of the CDR3 is 13 residues. Sequencing used immunoSEQ multiplex PCR; TCRdb keeps in-frame clones, though not all of them. This table has under 250,000 clones, more than 75% appearing once. Sequencing was carried out using peripheral blood. The receptor's source is a woman aged 55-69 years who had recovered from COVID-19. The genes are TRBV4-1 and TRBJ1-5, with 7 bases that match TRBD1. The CDR3 here is CASSREQGTPQHF. The CDR3 DNA reads TGCGCCAGCAGCCGAGAACAGGGGACGCCCCAGCATTTT.